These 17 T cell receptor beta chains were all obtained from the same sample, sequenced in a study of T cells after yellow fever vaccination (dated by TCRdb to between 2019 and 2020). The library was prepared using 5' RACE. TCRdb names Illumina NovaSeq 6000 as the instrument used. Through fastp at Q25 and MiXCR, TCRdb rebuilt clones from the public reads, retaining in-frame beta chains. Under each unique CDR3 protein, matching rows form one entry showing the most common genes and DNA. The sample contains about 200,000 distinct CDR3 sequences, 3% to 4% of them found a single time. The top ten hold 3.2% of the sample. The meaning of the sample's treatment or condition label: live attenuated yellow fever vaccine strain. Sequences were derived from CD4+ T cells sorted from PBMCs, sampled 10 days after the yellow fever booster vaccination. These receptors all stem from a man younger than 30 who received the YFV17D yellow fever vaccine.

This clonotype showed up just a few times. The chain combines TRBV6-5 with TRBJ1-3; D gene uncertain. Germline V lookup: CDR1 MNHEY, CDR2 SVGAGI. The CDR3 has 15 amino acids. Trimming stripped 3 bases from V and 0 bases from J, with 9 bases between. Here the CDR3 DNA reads TGTGCCAGCAGTTATGGGTTTAGCTCTGGAAACACCATATATTTT. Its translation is CASSYGFSSGNTIYF.

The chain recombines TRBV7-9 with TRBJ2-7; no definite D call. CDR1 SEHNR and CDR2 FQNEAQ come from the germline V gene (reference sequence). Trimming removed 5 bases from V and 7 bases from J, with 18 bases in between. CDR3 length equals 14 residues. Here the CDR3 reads CASSHRALLDEQYF. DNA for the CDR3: TGTGCCAGCAGCCACCGGGCCCTCCTTGATGAGCAGTACTTC. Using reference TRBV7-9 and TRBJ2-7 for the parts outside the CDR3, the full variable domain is DTGVSQNPRHKITKRGQNVTFRCDPISEHNRLYWYRQTLGQGPEFLTYFQNEAQLEKSRLLSDRFSAERPKGSFSTLEIQRTEQGDSAMYLCASSHRALLDEQYFGPGTRLTVT.

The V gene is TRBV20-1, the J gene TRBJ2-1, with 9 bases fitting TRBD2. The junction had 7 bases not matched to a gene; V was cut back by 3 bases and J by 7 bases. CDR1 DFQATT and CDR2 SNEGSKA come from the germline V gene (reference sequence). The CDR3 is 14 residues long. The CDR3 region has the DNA TGCAGTGCTAGGGTAGCGGGGGTAGGGAATGAGCAGTTCTTC. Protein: CSARVAGVGNEQFF.

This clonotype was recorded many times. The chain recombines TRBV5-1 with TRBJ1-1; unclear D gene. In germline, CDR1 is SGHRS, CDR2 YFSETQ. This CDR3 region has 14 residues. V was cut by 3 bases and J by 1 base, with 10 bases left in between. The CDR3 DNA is TGCGCCAGCAGCTCGGCGGCATCGAACACTGAAGCTTTCTTT. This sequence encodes CASSSAASNTEAFF.

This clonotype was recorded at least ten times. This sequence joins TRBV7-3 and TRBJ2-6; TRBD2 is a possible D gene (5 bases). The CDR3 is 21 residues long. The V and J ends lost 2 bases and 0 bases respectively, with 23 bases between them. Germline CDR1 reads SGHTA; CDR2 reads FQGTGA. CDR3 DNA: TGTGCCAGCAGCTTACGCGGGCCCCTCTTCCGGGTCGCCTCTGGGGCCAACGTCCTGACTTTC. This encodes CASSLRGPLFRVASGANVLTF.

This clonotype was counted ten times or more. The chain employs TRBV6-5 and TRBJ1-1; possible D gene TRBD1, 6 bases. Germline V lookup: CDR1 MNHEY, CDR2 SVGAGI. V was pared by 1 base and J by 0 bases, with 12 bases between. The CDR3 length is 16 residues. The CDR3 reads CASSYWGHRVNTEAFF. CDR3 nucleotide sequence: TGTGCCAGCAGTTACTGGGGTCACAGGGTGAACACTGAAGCTTTCTTT.

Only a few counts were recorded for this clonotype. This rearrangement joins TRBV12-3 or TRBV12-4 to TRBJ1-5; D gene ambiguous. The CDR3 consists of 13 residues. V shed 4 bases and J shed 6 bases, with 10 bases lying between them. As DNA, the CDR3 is TGTGCCAGCAGTTCCGCAGGTATTCAGCCCCAGCATTTT. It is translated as CASSSAGIQPQHF.

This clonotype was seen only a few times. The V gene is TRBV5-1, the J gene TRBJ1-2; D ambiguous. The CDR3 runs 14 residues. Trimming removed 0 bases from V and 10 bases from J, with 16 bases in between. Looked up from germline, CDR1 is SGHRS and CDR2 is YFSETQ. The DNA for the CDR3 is TGCGCCAGCAGCTTGGGTTCGAATGAGGTTTTCTACACCTTC. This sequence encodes CASSLGSNEVFYTF.

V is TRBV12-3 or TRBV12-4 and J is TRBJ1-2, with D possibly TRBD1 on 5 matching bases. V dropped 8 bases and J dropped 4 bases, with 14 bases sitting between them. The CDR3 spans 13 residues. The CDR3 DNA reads TGTGCCAGCGGATATTCAGGGAGCTATGGCTACACCTTC. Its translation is CASGYSGSYGYTF.

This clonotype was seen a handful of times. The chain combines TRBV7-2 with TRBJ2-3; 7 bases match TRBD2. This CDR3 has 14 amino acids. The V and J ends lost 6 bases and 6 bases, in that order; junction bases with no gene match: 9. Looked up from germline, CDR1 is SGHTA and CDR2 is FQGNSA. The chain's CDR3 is CASRAGSGSDTQYF. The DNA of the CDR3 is TGTGCCAGCAGAGCGGGGAGCGGTTCCGATACGCAGTATTTT.

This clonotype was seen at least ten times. The CDR3 sequence is CAWSFGALPRSTDTQYF. The DNA for the CDR3 is TGTGCCTGGAGTTTTGGGGCTCTGCCCCGTAGCACAGATACGCAGTATTTT. The chain employs TRBV30 and TRBJ2-3, with D possibly matching TRBD1 (5 bases). CDR1 is GTSNPN, CDR2 SVGIG, per germline (reference sequence). This CDR3 region has 17 residues. V shed 2 bases and J shed 0 bases, with 18 bases lying between them.

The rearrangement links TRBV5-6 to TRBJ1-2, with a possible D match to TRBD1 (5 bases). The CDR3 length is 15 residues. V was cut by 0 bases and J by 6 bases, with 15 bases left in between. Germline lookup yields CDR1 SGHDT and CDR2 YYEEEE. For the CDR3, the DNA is TGTGCCAGCAGCTTGGACGGCAGGGAGTACGATGGCTACACCTTC. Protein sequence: CASSLDGREYDGYTF.

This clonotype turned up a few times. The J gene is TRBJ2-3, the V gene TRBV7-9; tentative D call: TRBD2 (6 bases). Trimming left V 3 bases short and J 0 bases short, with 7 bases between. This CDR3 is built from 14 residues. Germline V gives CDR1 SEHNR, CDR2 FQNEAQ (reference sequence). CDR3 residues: CASSFSGSTDTQYF. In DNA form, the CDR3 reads TGTGCCAGCAGCTTTAGCGGAAGCACAGATACGCAGTATTTT.

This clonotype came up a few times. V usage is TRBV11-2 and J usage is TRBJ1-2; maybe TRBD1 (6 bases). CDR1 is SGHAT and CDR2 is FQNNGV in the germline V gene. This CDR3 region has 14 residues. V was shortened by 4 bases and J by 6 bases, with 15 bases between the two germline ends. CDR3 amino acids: CASSSYNRAHGYTF. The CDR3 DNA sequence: TGTGCCAGCAGCTCGTACAACAGGGCCCATGGCTACACCTTC.

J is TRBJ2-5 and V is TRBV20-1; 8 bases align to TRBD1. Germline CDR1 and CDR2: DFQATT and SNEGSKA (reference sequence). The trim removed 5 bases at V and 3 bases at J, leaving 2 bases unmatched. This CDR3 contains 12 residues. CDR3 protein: CSALDREETQYF. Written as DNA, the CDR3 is TGCAGTGCTCTGGACAGGGAAGAGACCCAGTACTTC.

DNA of the CDR3: TGTGCCAGCAGCCTCCGGCAGGGGCGGGACACCATATATTTT. Its protein is CASSLRQGRDTIYF. The V call is TRBV7-2, the J call TRBJ1-3; tentative D call: TRBD1 (6 bases). CDR3 length: 14 residues. V dropped 5 bases and J dropped 8 bases, with 16 bases sitting between them. In germline, CDR1 is SGHTA, CDR2 FQGNSA.

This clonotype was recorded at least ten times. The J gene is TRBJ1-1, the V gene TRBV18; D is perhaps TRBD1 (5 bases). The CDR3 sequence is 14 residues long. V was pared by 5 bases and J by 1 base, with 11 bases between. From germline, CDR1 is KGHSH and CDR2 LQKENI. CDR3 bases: TGTGCCAGCTCAGCGGGGGAGGGGAACACTGAAGCTTTCTTT. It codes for CASSAGEGNTEAFF. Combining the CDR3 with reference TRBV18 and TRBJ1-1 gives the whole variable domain NAGVMQNPRHLVRRRGQEARLRCSPMKGHSHVYWYRQLPEEGLKFMVYLQKENIIDESGMPKERFSAEFPKEGPSILRIQQVVRGDSAAYFCASSAGEGNTEAFFGQGTRLTVV.